A single sample is the source of the 32 T cell receptor beta chains below, sequenced in a study of shared clonotypes between healthy human individuals. Profiled with immunoSEQ multiplex PCR; TCRdb holds only in-frame clones, not every one. The sample lists about 690,000 clones, 90% occurring once. Sequencing input: memory CD8+ T cells from PBMCs. As to subset: CD45RO+ cells pooled with CCR7-negative TemRA cells. These receptors all come from a man between 18 and 35 years old in good health. Some clones in this sample may be carry-over from other donors' samples.

The chain joins TRBV4-1 to TRBJ2-7; D possibly corresponds to TRBD2 (6 bases). This CDR3 has 16 amino acids. The V end was cut by 6 bases, the J end by 2 bases, with 20 bases between. CDR1 and CDR2 (germline): MGHRA, YSYEKL. The CDR3: CASRTSEEGKPYEQYF. CDR3 bases: TGCGCCAGCAGGACCTCAGAGGAGGGAAAACCCTACGAGCAGTACTTC.

The V call is TRBV11-2, the J call TRBJ2-3; 9 nucleotides agree with TRBD2. The germline gives CDR1 SGHAT, CDR2 FQNNGV. This CDR3 contains 17 residues. V shed 0 bases and J 3 bases; nucleotides not matched to a gene: 7. CDR3 DNA sequence: TGTGCCAGCAGCTTAGAAGCCGGCGGGAGGGGGACAGATACGCAGTATTTT. Translation gives CASSLEAGGRGTDTQYF.

V and J are TRBV6-1 and TRBJ1-5; D is undetermined. Germline CDR1 reads MNHNS; CDR2 reads SASEGT. V was clipped by 3 bases and J by 2 bases, with 11 bases between them. This CDR3 region has 15 residues. The DNA for the CDR3 is TGTGCCAGCAGTGATCCGCCCTCGGGCAATCAGCCCCAGCATTTT. The encoded protein is CASSDPPSGNQPQHF.

The chain joins TRBV28 to TRBJ2-3; D not resolved. This CDR3 comprises 16 residues. Germline-derived CDR1 and CDR2 are MDHEN and SYDVKM. Deletions cut 3 bases from V and 0 bases from J, with 13 bases between. In nucleotides, the CDR3 is TGTGCCAGCAGTTTGGATGGCGATATGAGCACAGATACGCAGTATTTT. Protein: CASSLDGDMSTDTQYF. The full variable domain, completed using reference TRBV28 and TRBJ2-3, is DVKVTQSSRYLVKRTGEKVFLECVQDMDHENMFWYRQDPGLGLRLIYFSYDVKMKEKGDIPEGYSVSREKKERFSLILESASTNQTSMYLCASSLDGDMSTDTQYFGPGTRLTVL.

The chain employs TRBV28 and TRBJ1-2; 7 bases fit TRBD1. J gave up 10 bases and V 8 bases, and 16 bases lay outside the gene matches. The length of the CDR3 is 14 residues. Germline assignment: CDR1 MDHEN and CDR2 SYDVKM. The CDR3 loop is CASDRVHGGGNYTF. The CDR3 DNA reads TGTGCCAGCGACAGGGTCCACGGGGGGGGAAACTACACCTTC.

The chain couples TRBV7-2 to TRBJ1-1; D gene unclear. This CDR3 has 13 amino acids. V dropped 2 bases and J dropped 7 bases, with 11 bases sitting between them. The germline V gene encodes CDR1 SGHTA and CDR2 FQGNSA. CDR3 in amino acids: CASSLSLLGEAFF. CDR3 nucleotide sequence: TGTGCCAGCAGCTTAAGTTTATTGGGTGAAGCTTTCTTT.

The V and J genes are TRBV29-1 and TRBJ2-3, with D possibly matching TRBD1 (5 bases). Germline V gene sequence: CDR1 SQVTM, CDR2 ANQGSEA. The CDR3 is made up of 15 amino acids. Trimming pared 6 bases from V and 3 bases from J, leaving 19 bases between. The CDR3 is CSVGHRAAETDTQYF. CDR3 sequence (DNA): TGCAGCGTAGGACACCGGGCCGCGGAAACAGATACGCAGTATTTT.

This clone has a count of ten or more. V usage is TRBV10-1 and J usage is TRBJ2-1, with TRBD2 identical over 8 bases. The CDR3 spans 15 residues. Germline V gives CDR1 WNHNN, CDR2 SYGVQD (reference sequence). Trimming removed 5 bases from V and 2 bases from J; junction bases left unmatched: 5. In nucleotides, the CDR3 is TGCGCCAGCAGTCCGGGACTAGAGGCCTACAATGAGCAGTTCTTC. Translation gives CASSPGLEAYNEQFF.

The chain combines TRBV21-1 with TRBJ1-3. TRBV21-1 is noted as a pseudogene. The CDR3 has 16 residues. The CDR3 reads CASSPSSPQRGNTIYF. The CDR3 nucleotides are TGTGCCAGCAGCCCTTCTAGTCCCCAAAGAGGAAACACCATATATTTT.

CDR3 sequence: CASSPRTGIAYEQYF. Here the CDR3 DNA reads TGTGCCAGCAGTCCCCGGACAGGCATCGCCTACGAGCAGTACTTC. The chain uses TRBV6-1 and TRBJ2-7; 7 nucleotides align to TRBD1. V trimming: 5 bases; J trimming: 2 bases; junction bases outside the gene matches: 9. This CDR3 contains 15 residues. Germline V gene sequence: CDR1 MNHNS, CDR2 SASEGT.

The chain carries TRBV6-5 and TRBJ1-1; the match to TRBD1 covers 9 bases. V shed 6 bases, J shed 2 bases, and the junction held 4 bases outside the gene matches. The CDR3 contains 14 residues. The germline V gene encodes CDR1 MNHEY and CDR2 SVGAGI. CDR3 protein: CASSVTGGNTEAFF. The CDR3 DNA is TGTGCCAGCAGCGTCACAGGGGGCAACACTGAAGCTTTCTTT.

This chain uses TRBV27 with TRBJ2-1; D is unresolved. The CDR3 covers 17 residues. Trimming removed 8 bases from V and 3 bases from J, with 23 bases in between. CDR1 MNHEY and CDR2 SMNVEV come from the germline V gene (reference sequence). The chain's CDR3 is CASSTWGSRIIYNEQFF. The CDR3 DNA follows: TGTGCCAGCTCAACCTGGGGTAGCCGAATCATCTACAATGAGCAGTTCTTC.

As concerns this clone: A much larger clonotype is one base distant, so this may be a read error. The V and J genes are TRBV7-9 and TRBJ2-7, with D perhaps matching TRBD1 or TRBD2 (6 bases each). Per germline, CDR1 SEHNR and CDR2 FQNEAQ (reference sequence). The CDR3 runs 14 residues. Trimming removed 1 base at V and 2 bases at J, with 9 bases between. CDR3 protein: CASSLGGAPYEQYF. In DNA, the CDR3 is TGTGCCAGCAGCTTAGGGGGGGCCCCCTACGAGCAGTACTTC. Using reference TRBV7-9 and TRBJ2-7 for the parts outside the CDR3, the full variable domain is DTGVSQNPRHKITKRGQNVTFRCDPISEHNRLYWYRQTLGQGPEFLTYFQNEAQLEKSRLLSDRFSAERPKGSFSTLEIQRTEQGDSAMYLCASSLGGAPYEQYFGPGTRLTVT.

The chain is built from TRBV28 and TRBJ2-7, with a weak D call TRBD1 (6 bases). Germline V CDR1 and CDR2: MDHEN, SYDVKM. This CDR3 has 14 amino acids. Between the trimmed V and J ends, which lost 2 bases and 3 bases, there was a span of 11 bases. The CDR3 protein is CASSLNTGIYEQYF. DNA for the CDR3: TGTGCCAGCAGTTTAAATACAGGGATCTACGAGCAGTACTTC.

The V gene is TRBV7-9, the J gene TRBJ1-2, with TRBD1 matching 12 bases. The CDR3 spans 14 residues. V gave up 4 bases and J gave up 8 bases; unmatched junction bases: 5. CDR1 and CDR2 from the germline V gene are SEHNR and FQNEAQ (reference sequence). The CDR3 reads CASSWGQGADGYTF. Here the CDR3 DNA reads TGTGCCAGCAGCTGGGGACAGGGGGCAGACGGCTACACCTTC. Based on the CDR3 plus reference TRBV7-9 and TRBJ1-2, the full variable domain is DTGVSQNPRHKITKRGQNVTFRCDPISEHNRLYWYRQTLGQGPEFLTYFQNEAQLEKSRLLSDRFSAERPKGSFSTLEIQRTEQGDSAMYLCASSWGQGADGYTFGSGTRLTVV.

The chain recombines TRBV11-1 with TRBJ2-3, with D perhaps TRBD1 (6 bases). V shed 6 bases and J shed 2 bases, with 15 bases lying between them. Germline V gene sequence: CDR1 SGHAT, CDR2 FQDESV (reference sequence). The CDR3 covers 15 residues. CDR3 protein: CASSHRVTITDTQYF. CDR3 DNA sequence: TGTGCCAGCAGTCACAGGGTAACTATCACAGATACGCAGTATTTT.

The chain links TRBV4-3 to TRBJ2-5; D is possibly TRBD2 (5 bases). Germline-derived CDR1 and CDR2 are LGHNA and YSLEER. V was trimmed by 1 base and J by 1 base, leaving 10 bases between them. The CDR3 has 15 amino acids. The CDR3 nucleotides read TGCGCCAGCAGCCAAGGACTAAAGAGCCAAGAGACCCAGTACTTC. Its translation is CASSQGLKSQETQYF.

The V gene is TRBV9, the J gene TRBJ2-1; 8 bases agree with TRBD2. CDR1 and CDR2 (germline): SGDLS, YYNGEE. The length of the CDR3 is 14 residues. The V segment lost 4 bases and the J segment 5 bases; nucleotides outside the gene matches: 5. CDR3 sequence (DNA): TGTGCCAGCAGCATAGCGGGGTCGGACAATGAGCAGTTCTTC. Its translation is CASSIAGSDNEQFF.

This chain uses TRBV27 with TRBJ2-2; 8 nucleotides agree with TRBD1. CDR1 is MNHEY and CDR2 is SMNVEV in the germline V gene (reference sequence). Trimming at V came to 6 bases and at J to 5 bases, leaving 8 bases not matched to a gene. This CDR3 contains 15 residues. The CDR3 loop reads CASSQDRAGTGELFF. DNA for the CDR3: TGTGCCAGCAGCCAGGACAGGGCGGGGACCGGGGAGCTGTTTTTT.

The V gene is TRBV28, the J gene TRBJ2-7; D perhaps matches TRBD2 (5 bases). With 6 bases removed from V and 5 bases from J, the gap between germline ends came to 14 bases. Germline V gene data show CDR1 as MDHEN and CDR2 as SYDVKM. CDR3 length: 13 amino acids. The CDR3 nucleotides are TGTGCCAGCAGCCGTGAGGGTCCCCACGAGCAGTACTTC. Encoded protein: CASSREGPHEQYF.

The chain links TRBV28 to TRBJ2-1, with 10 bases matching TRBD2. Germline CDR1 is MDHEN and CDR2 is SYDVKM. This CDR3 spans 15 amino acids. V gave up 7 bases and J gave up 5 bases; unmatched junction bases: 8. The DNA for the CDR3 is TGTGCCAGCAACCTGAGCGGGAGGGATAACAATGAGCAGTTCTTC. Translating gives CASNLSGRDNNEQFF.

This chain uses TRBV6-1 with TRBJ2-5; no clear D gene. Germline V gives CDR1 MNHNS, CDR2 SASEGT. The CDR3 spans 14 residues. With 1 base removed from V and 3 bases from J, the gap between germline ends came to 9 bases. CDR3: CASSEVTRKETQYF. For the CDR3, the DNA is TGTGCCAGCAGTGAAGTAACGCGGAAAGAGACCCAGTACTTC.

The chain employs TRBV6-1 and TRBJ1-3, with TRBD1 matching over 8 bases. CDR3 length: 16 residues. Trimming took 4 bases from V and 0 from J; bases not matched to a gene: 5. The germline CDR1 and CDR2 sequences are MNHNS and SASEGT. The CDR3 nucleotides read TGTGCCAGCAGTGTTTGGGACAGGAGCTCTGGAAACACCATATATTTT. It specifies CASSVWDRSSGNTIYF.

The rearrangement joins TRBV28 to TRBJ2-7; D is possibly TRBD2 (5 bases). Germline loops: CDR1 MDHEN, CDR2 SYDVKM. V gave up 3 bases and J gave up 6 bases, with 21 bases separating them. The CDR3 is made up of 16 amino acids. The DNA for the CDR3 is TGTGCCAGCAGTTTGATCCCCGACGGAGTCGGGGTCGAGCAGTACTTC. It translates to CASSLIPDGVGVEQYF.

CDR3 bases: TGTGCCAGCAGCATACTAGCGGGGGCCGGAGAGACCCAGTACTTC. Residues: CASSILAGAGETQYF. The chain joins TRBV28 to TRBJ2-5; 11 bases agree with TRBD2. From germline, CDR1 is MDHEN and CDR2 SYDVKM. This CDR3 is built from 15 residues. The ends lost 6 bases at V and 4 bases at J; junction bases unmatched: 7.

As for this clone: Additional DNA sequences in this sample encode the identical CDR3. V gene TRBV9 combines with J gene TRBJ2-7, with TRBD1 matching 7 bases. CDR1 and CDR2 from the germline V gene are SGDLS and YYNGEE. The junction had 3 bases not matched to a gene; V was cut back by 0 bases and J by 0 bases. This CDR3 comprises 15 residues. CDR3 loop: CASSVAGTDSYEQYF. CDR3 DNA: TGTGCCAGCAGCGTAGCAGGGACAGACTCCTACGAGCAGTACTTC.

This sequence joins TRBV5-6 and TRBJ1-1; the D is unclear. Trimming left V 3 bases short and J 5 bases short, with 11 bases between. The CDR3 sequence is 13 residues long. CDR1 SGHDT and CDR2 YYEEEE come from the germline V gene. CDR3 nucleotides: TGTGCCAGCAGCTCCACGTTGGGAACTGAAGCTTTCTTT. The encoded protein is CASSSTLGTEAFF.

The rearrangement uses TRBV19 and TRBJ2-1; no clear D. The CDR3 has 15 residues. Germline loops: CDR1 LNHDA, CDR2 SQIVND (reference sequence). Trimming removed 6 bases from V and 7 bases from J, with 19 bases in between. The CDR3 loop is CASSPYGGEPNEQFF. The CDR3 DNA is TGTGCCAGTAGCCCATATGGCGGTGAGCCAAATGAGCAGTTCTTC.

The chain uses TRBV28 and TRBJ2-5; 12 nucleotides match TRBD2. CDR3 length equals 17 residues. The junction had 12 bases not matched to a gene; V was cut back by 9 bases and J by 1 base. Germline V lookup: CDR1 MDHEN, CDR2 SYDVKM. CDR3 in amino acids: CASLEGVGLAGQETQYF. The CDR3 DNA reads as TGTGCCAGTCTGGAGGGGGTGGGACTAGCGGGCCAAGAGACCCAGTACTTC.

The chain recombines TRBV11-3 with TRBJ2-5; 10 bases line up with TRBD1. The germline V gene encodes CDR1 SGHNT and CDR2 YENEEA. Trimming cost V 5 bases and J 5 bases; bases outside gene matches: 2. CDR3 length equals 13 residues. Here the CDR3 DNA reads TGTGCCAGCAGCCTGGACAGGGGGGAGACCCAGTACTTC. This encodes CASSLDRGETQYF.

The chain has TRBV2 and TRBJ2-7, with D perhaps TRBD2 (5 bases). Between the trimmed V and J ends, which lost 4 bases and 6 bases, there was a span of 13 bases. The CDR3 sequence is 13 residues long. Germline CDR1 reads SNHLY; CDR2 reads FYNNEI. The DNA of the CDR3 is TGTGCCAGCAGTGGTCTAGCAAGCGGCGAGCAGTACTTC. Its protein is CASSGLASGEQYF.

This clone has only one observation. Other DNA sequences in this specimen translate into the identical CDR3. The V gene is TRBV9, the J gene TRBJ2-7; 7 bases agree with TRBD2. In germline, CDR1 is SGDLS, CDR2 YYNGEE. Trimming took 5 bases from V and 2 from J; bases not matched to a gene: 7. CDR3 length: 14 residues. This CDR3 reads CASSGAGPPYEQYF. The CDR3 DNA follows: TGTGCCAGCAGTGGAGCGGGACCTCCCTACGAGCAGTACTTC.